This paragraph reports one T cell receptor (beta chain). Its target is not known. This table comes from immunoSEQ multiplex PCR, and its TCRdb copy is limited to in-frame clones, with some not included. In the table there are tens of thousands of clones, about 90% of which are singletons. These data come from a study of OX40 agonist ivuxolimab in advanced cancers. Study-level background: Patients took ivuxolimab, an agonistic anti-OX40 (CD134) antibody. Three patients showed partial responses: one hepatocellular carcinoma and two cutaneous melanoma cases. General study points: Low normalized clonal expansion also occurred in some nonresponding patients.

The TCR originated in an adult with an advanced solid tumor such as melanoma, head and neck, liver or kidney cancer. This specimen was CD4+ or CD8+ T cells sorted from blood, taken in a trial of the OX40 agonist ivuxolimab.

The CDR3 loop is CASSLLGLAGVNEQFF. The CDR3 coding sequence is TGTGCCAGCAGCTTATTGGGACTAGCGGGAGTTAATGAGCAGTTCTTC. The rearrangement uses TRBV7-6 and TRBJ2-1; 14 bases are shared with TRBD2. The V and J ends lost 2 bases and 7 bases, in that order; junction bases with no gene match: 4. Germline CDR1 SGHVS, CDR2 FNYEAQ. This CDR3 is 16 amino acids long.